This T cell receptor (beta chain) was captured by sequencing in a study of graft-versus-host responses after intestinal transplantation. Study in general: Each patient got anti-thymocyte globulin induction, then tacrolimus and steroids for approximately 3 years. General study findings and limits: Detection of GvH clones occurred in recipient marrow, and some had their first appearance in ileum or blood.

Irradiated, violet-dye-labeled stimulators (about 200,000) were plated alongside about 200,000 CFSE-labeled responders. V lost 6 bases and J lost 0; bases outside the gene matches: 7. Per the germline V gene, CDR1 is ENHRY and CDR2 is SYGVKD. The CDR3 runs to 16 residues. Profiling relied on immunoSEQ multiplex PCR, and the TCRdb table lists in-frame clones only, not all of them. The sample yields 20,000 to 25,000 clones, around two fifths seen once. This sample comprised alloreactive CD8+ T cells from a mixed lymphocyte reaction culture, obtained before transplantation. Regarding subset: CFSE-low proliferating T cells sorted from roughly six-day pre-transplant mixed lymphocyte reaction (GvH or HvG direction). This sequence originates from a human patient who was an organ donor for intestinal transplantation. This chain uses TRBV10-3 with TRBJ1-5; 8 bases map to TRBD1. CDR3 nucleotides: TGTGCCATCAGGGGGACAGGCACCTATAGCAATCAGCCCCAGCATTTT. It specifies CAIRGTGTYSNQPQHF.